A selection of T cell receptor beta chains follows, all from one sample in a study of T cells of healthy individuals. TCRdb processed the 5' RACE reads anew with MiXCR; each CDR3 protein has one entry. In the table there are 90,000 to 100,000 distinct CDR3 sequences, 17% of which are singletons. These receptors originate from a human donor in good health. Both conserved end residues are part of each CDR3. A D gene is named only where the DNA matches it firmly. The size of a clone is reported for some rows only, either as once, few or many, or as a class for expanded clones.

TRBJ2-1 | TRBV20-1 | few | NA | TGCAGTGCTAGAGCCCGGACCGGATACAATGAGCAGTTCTTC | CSARARTGYNEQFF
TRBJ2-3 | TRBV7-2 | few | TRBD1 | TGTGCCAGCAGCCAGGGACAGTACACAGATACGCAGTATTTT | CASSQGQYTDTQYF
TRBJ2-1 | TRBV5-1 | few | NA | TGCGCCAGCAGCTTGGCTCTTAGCGGATCTTACAATGAGCAGTTCTTC | CASSLALSGSYNEQFF
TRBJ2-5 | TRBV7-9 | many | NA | TGTGCCAGCAGCTTAGTGGACAGCCAAGAGACCCAGTACTTC | CASSLVDSQETQYF
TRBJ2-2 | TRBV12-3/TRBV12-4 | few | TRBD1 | TGTGCCAGCAGTGCCGGGACAGCGAACACCGGGGAGCTGTTTTTT | CASSAGTANTGELFF
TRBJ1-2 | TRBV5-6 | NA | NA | TGTGCCAGCAGCTTGGCCGGGGAGGGAAGCTACACCTTC | CASSLAGEGSYTF
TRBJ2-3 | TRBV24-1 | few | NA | TGTGCCACCAGTGATTTGGAGGGGCCAGGAGATACGCAGTATTTT | CATSDLEGPGDTQYF
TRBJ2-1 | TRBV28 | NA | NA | TGTGCCAGCAGTTTCCACAATGAGCAGTTCTTC | CASSFHNEQFF
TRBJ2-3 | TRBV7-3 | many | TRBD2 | TGTGCCAGCAAGTGTGCCGCTAGCGGGAGTTTTGGGACAGATACGCAGTATTTT | CASKCAASGSFGTDTQYF
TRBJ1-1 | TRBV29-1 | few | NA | TGCAGCGTCGGACGGGGTGAATTAGAAGCTTTCTTT | CSVGRGELEAFF
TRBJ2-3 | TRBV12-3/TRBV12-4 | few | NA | TGTGCCACAGGGTTAGGAACAGATACGCAGTATTTT | CATGLGTDTQYF
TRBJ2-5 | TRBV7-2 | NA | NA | TGTGCCAGCAGCTTAAAGACCGGAGAGACCCAGTACTTC | CASSLKTGETQYF
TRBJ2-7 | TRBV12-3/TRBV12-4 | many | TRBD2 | TGTGCCAGCAGTCTAGCGGGGCGTTCCTACGAGCAGTACTTC | CASSLAGRSYEQYF
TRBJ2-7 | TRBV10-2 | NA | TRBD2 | TGCGCCAGCAGTGAGTCTGGGCTAGCGGGTTCCTTCTACGAGCAGTACTTC | CASSESGLAGSFYEQYF
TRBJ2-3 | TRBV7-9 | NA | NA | TGTGCCAGCAGCACGACTCCTACAGATACGCAGTATTTT | CASSTTPTDTQYF
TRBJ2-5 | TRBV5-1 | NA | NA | TGCGCCAGCAGCGCTACCCAAGAGACCCAGTACTTC | CASSATQETQYF
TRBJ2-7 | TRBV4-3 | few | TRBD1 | TGCGCCAGCAGCCAAGGCCGCAGGGGGACCTACGAGCAGTACTTC | CASSQGRRGTYEQYF
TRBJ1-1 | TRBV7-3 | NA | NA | TGTGCCAGCAGCTTAACCCAGGGGATCACTGAAGCTTTCTTT | CASSLTQGITEAFF
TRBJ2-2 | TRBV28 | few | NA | TGTGCCAGCAGTTTTTTCGATAGGCGGGAAAGGACCGGGGAGCTGTTTTTT | CASSFFDRRERTGELFF
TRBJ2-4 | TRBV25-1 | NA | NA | TGTGCCAGCAGTGATGGGGGCGGGGGAGACATTCAGTACTTC | CASSDGGGGDIQYF